This TCR beta chain stems from a study of T cells in Graves' hyperthyroidism and ophthalmopathy. RNA transcripts served as the template for amplifying TCR beta CDR3 regions. A first-round RT-PCR of the TCR CDR3 used the HTBI primer set. Each CDR3 protein gets one entry after TCRdb re-called the multiplex PCR reads with MiXCR. The sample carries 530,000 or so distinct CDR3 sequences, under 60% recorded once. V lost 4 bases, J lost 2 bases, and 15 bases lay in between. The germline gives CDR1 LNHDA, CDR2 SQIVND (reference sequence). There are 17 residues in the CDR3. The sequence derives from a young woman with Graves' hyperthyroidism. The V call is TRBV19, the J call TRBJ2-6; D may correspond to TRBD1 or TRBD2 (5 bases each). Sequenced sample: peripheral blood or thyroid tissue (not recorded which). The CDR3 region is CASSTVGELPGANVLTF. CDR3 nucleotide sequence: TGTGCCAGTAGTACCGTGGGGGAGCTCCCTGGGGCCAACGTCCTGACTTTC.